This T cell receptor beta chain was captured in a study of blood T cell repertoires in COVID-19. For the study at large: Sources were T cells, B-cell-depleted T cells, or PBMCs; the material itself was cDNA or gDNA.

The authors' processing: Estimation of nucleated cell counts relied on the amplification of reference gene primers. Sequenced by immunoSEQ multiplex PCR; TCRdb stores in-frame clones only, minus some. D and trimming were read from the DNA, whereas the V and J calls and clone size are those reported in that table. The data contain a few hundred thousand clones, about nine tenths of them singletons. This clone showed up just once. V was clipped by 2 bases and J by 8 bases; unmatched bases: 5. The CDR3 runs 13 residues. Germline assignment: CDR1 MGHRA and CDR2 YSYEKL. The V call is TRBV4-1, the J call TRBJ1-1, with 7 positions matching TRBD1. The receptor's source is a woman in her forties or fifties with COVID-19, enrolled during active disease. Sequencing input: peripheral blood. As DNA, the CDR3 is TGCGCCAGCAGCCAATCGGACAGGAGAGAAGCTTTCTTT. It codes for CASSQSDRREAFF.